Below, 22 T cell receptor beta chains from the same sample are listed, as sequenced in a study of blood T cell repertoires in COVID-19. The table came from immunoSEQ multiplex PCR; TCRdb's copy has only in-frame clones and leaves some out. The data contain more than 90,000 clones, about 85% of them singletons. Sequencing was carried out using peripheral blood. The origin of the receptors is a man aged 35 to 55 with acute or convalescent COVID-19.

The genes are TRBV19 and TRBJ2-5; maybe TRBD1 (5 bases). The germline gives CDR1 LNHDA, CDR2 SQIVND (reference sequence). The CDR3 covers 13 residues. The V gene lost 9 bases and the J gene lost 2 bases, with 13 bases spanning the gap. The CDR3, as DNA: TGTGCCAGCAGCCACGACAGACAAGAGACCCAGTACTTC. It codes for CASSHDRQETQYF.

The chain uses TRBV16 and TRBJ2-1, with 11 bases aligning to TRBD2. The CDR3 runs 16 residues. The junction had 8 bases not matched to a gene; V was cut back by 7 bases and J by 3 bases. The germline CDR1 and CDR2 sequences are KGHSY and FQNENV. The DNA of the CDR3 is TGTGCCAGCACGTTCAGGCTAGCGGGAGGCTACAATGAGCAGTTCTTC. Protein product: CASTFRLAGGYNEQFF. Full variable domain (remainder filled in from reference TRBV16 and TRBJ2-1): GEEVAQTPKHLVRGEGQKAKLYCAPIKGHSYVFWYQQVLKNEFKFLISFQNENVFDETGMPKERFSAKCLPNSPCSLEIQATKLEDSAVYFCASTFRLAGGYNEQFFGPGTRLTVL.

This chain joins TRBV20-1 and TRBJ2-7; no reliable D call. Germline CDR1 is DFQATT and CDR2 is SNEGSKA (reference sequence). There are 12 residues in the CDR3. Trimming left V 3 bases short and J 1 base short, with 7 bases between. The CDR3 is CSASRPSYEQYF. The CDR3 DNA is TGCAGTGCTAGTCGTCCTTCCTACGAGCAGTACTTC.

This rearrangement joins TRBV19 to TRBJ2-1, with 8 bases matching TRBD2. CDR3 length equals 14 residues. The germline V gene encodes CDR1 LNHDA and CDR2 SQIVND (reference sequence). J was trimmed by 4 bases and V by 7 bases; bases with no gene match: 6. DNA of the CDR3: TGTGCCAGTACCCCACGGGGGGGGTACAATGAGCAGTTCTTC. This sequence encodes CASTPRGGYNEQFF.

The gene calls are TRBV5-1 and TRBJ2-1; TRBD2 aligns across 12 bases. The length of the CDR3 is 22 residues. Germline values: CDR1 SGHRS, CDR2 YFSETQ. After removal of 3 bases from V and 10 bases from J, the junction contained 29 bases not matched to a gene. The CDR3 loop reads CASSSGQGPPGLAGSLGREQFF. In DNA, the CDR3 is TGCGCCAGCAGCTCGGGACAGGGCCCACCGGGACTAGCGGGTAGTTTGGGTAGGGAGCAGTTCTTC. The whole variable domain, filled in from reference TRBV5-1 and TRBJ2-1, reads KAGVTQTPRYLIKTRGQQVTLSCSPISGHRSVSWYQQTPGQGLQFLFEYFSETQRNKGNFPGRFSGRQFSNSRSEMNVSTLELGDSALYLCASSSGQGPPGLAGSLGREQFFGPGTRLTVL.

The chain has TRBV30 and TRBJ1-1; no reliable D call. Trimming stripped 3 bases from V and 1 base from J, with 12 bases between. Germline V lookup: CDR1 GTSNPN, CDR2 SVGIG (reference sequence). The CDR3 covers 14 residues. The CDR3 sequence is CAWRGEIRNTEAFF. CDR3 DNA: TGTGCCTGGAGGGGAGAGATTAGGAACACTGAAGCTTTCTTT.

The chain employs TRBV7-9 and TRBJ1-3; no firm D call. This CDR3 is built from 13 residues. V lost 5 bases, J lost 3 bases, and 8 bases lay in between. The germline V gene has CDR1 SEHNR and CDR2 FQNEAQ (reference sequence). CDR3 amino acids: CASSPGYGNTIYF. CDR3 coding DNA: TGTGCCAGCAGCCCAGGCTATGGAAACACCATATATTTT.

This rearrangement joins TRBV2 to TRBJ2-5; 7 positions agree with TRBD2. V was clipped by 5 bases and J by 2 bases; unmatched bases: 8. This CDR3 spans 15 amino acids. Germline CDR1 SNHLY, CDR2 FYNNEI. The CDR3 bases are TGTGCCAGCAGTTCAAGCGGGACGCCTCAAGAGACCCAGTACTTC. Protein product: CASSSSGTPQETQYF.

The gene calls are TRBV30 and TRBJ1-4; 8 bases line up with TRBD1. V lost 0 bases to trimming and J lost 4 bases; unmatched junction nucleotides: 10. CDR1 and CDR2 (germline): GTSNPN, SVGIG (reference sequence). The CDR3 runs to 17 residues. CDR3 nucleotide sequence: TGTGCCTGGAGTGTAGGGGGACTGACAGGGGTTAATGAAAAACTGTTTTTT. Translating gives CAWSVGGLTGVNEKLFF.

V is TRBV11-2 and J is TRBJ2-3, with TRBD2 matching over 9 bases. CDR3 size: 17 residues. The germline CDR1 and CDR2 sequences are SGHAT and FQNNGV. Trimming at V came to 3 bases and at J to 3 bases, leaving 10 bases not matched to a gene. The CDR3, as DNA: TGTGCCAGCAGCTTTAGGTCGCGGGGGGGCGTGACAGATACGCAGTATTTT. Translating it yields CASSFRSRGGVTDTQYF.

The chain uses TRBV12-5 and TRBJ2-5, with TRBD1 as a possible D gene (7 bases). The V end lost 0 bases, the J end lost 5 bases, and 13 bases lay between the germline ends. This CDR3 comprises 15 residues. Germline V gene lookup returns CDR1 LGHNT and CDR2 FRNRAP. CDR3 sequence: CASGLVGGGWETQYF. CDR3 nucleotide sequence: TGTGCTAGTGGTTTGGTAGGAGGGGGCTGGGAGACCCAGTACTTC.

This chain uses TRBV6-5 with TRBJ1-6; D unresolved. The germline CDR1 and CDR2 sequences are MNHEY and SVGAGI. Trimming took off 6 bases at V and 7 bases at J, with 16 bases between the two ends. The CDR3 sequence is 15 residues long. The CDR3 here is CASSRGQTVNSPLHF. CDR3 DNA sequence: TGTGCCAGCAGCCGCGGCCAGACGGTAAATTCACCCCTCCACTTT.

The genes are TRBV19 and TRBJ2-1; 11 bases agree with TRBD2. V trimming: 3 bases; J trimming: 9 bases; junction bases outside the gene matches: 13. Germline V gene lookup returns CDR1 LNHDA and CDR2 SQIVND (reference sequence). This CDR3 is built from 17 residues. The CDR3 DNA follows: TGTGCCAGTAGTATGAGAGGTAGCGGGAGGGTTTTGTCTGAGCAGTTCTTC. Translation: CASSMRGSGRVLSEQFF.

This chain connects TRBV18 to TRBJ2-4, with D perhaps matching TRBD1 (6 bases). Germline values: CDR1 KGHSH, CDR2 LQKENI. The CDR3 covers 13 residues. Between the trimmed V and J ends, which lost 6 bases and 5 bases, there was a span of 11 bases. This CDR3 is CASSKGHENIQYF. The CDR3 DNA reads as TGTGCCAGCTCGAAGGGACACGAAAACATTCAGTACTTC.

The J gene is TRBJ2-3, the V gene TRBV23-1; a weak D match, TRBD2 (5 bases). TRBV23-1 is flagged as an ORF with uncertain function. The CDR3 loop spans 16 amino acids. V lost 0 bases and J 2 bases, leaving 12 bases between the germline ends. CDR3 in amino acids: CASSQSTTRDTDTQYF. The CDR3, as DNA: TGCGCCAGCAGTCAATCTACAACCCGGGACACAGATACGCAGTATTTT.

The rearrangement links TRBV5-6 to TRBJ1-2, with D maybe TRBD1 (5 bases). Trimming pared 0 bases from V and 2 bases from J, leaving 14 bases between. Germline lookup yields CDR1 SGHDT and CDR2 YYEEEE. The CDR3 has 16 amino acids. The CDR3: CASSLVGGRGNYGYTF. In nucleotides, the CDR3 is TGTGCCAGCAGCTTGGTGGGGGGAAGAGGGAACTATGGCTACACCTTC.

V gene TRBV7-2 combines with J gene TRBJ2-1; perhaps TRBD2 as D (6 bases). Trimming pared 4 bases from V and 5 bases from J, leaving 15 bases between. The CDR3 sequence is 15 residues long. Germline values: CDR1 SGHTA, CDR2 FQGNSA. The CDR3 is CASSSDYTTHNEQFF. CDR3 DNA: TGTGCCAGCAGCTCGGACTATACCACCCACAATGAGCAGTTCTTC. The variable domain in full, completed from reference TRBV7-2 and TRBJ2-1, reads GAGVSQSPSNKVTEKGKDVELRCDPISGHTALYWYRQSLGQGLEFLIYFQGNSAPDKSGLPSDRFSAERTGGSVSTLTIQRTQQEDSAVYLCASSSDYTTHNEQFFGPGTRLTVL.

This rearrangement joins TRBV7-8 to TRBJ2-3; D not resolved. CDR1 and CDR2 (germline): SGHVS, FQNEAQ. The CDR3 spans 11 residues. Trimming took 5 bases from V and 7 from J, leaving 7 bases between them. The CDR3 spells CASSQQHTQYF. The CDR3 bases are TGTGCCAGCAGCCAACAACATACGCAGTATTTT.

The genes are TRBV28 and TRBJ2-3; 7 bases line up with TRBD2. Germline loops: CDR1 MDHEN, CDR2 SYDVKM. The CDR3 extends over 16 amino acids. V lost 4 bases and J lost 2; bases outside the gene matches: 9. The CDR3 loop is CASSYGSGHFTDTQYF. The CDR3 region has the DNA TGTGCCAGCAGTTATGGTAGCGGGCATTTCACAGATACGCAGTATTTT.

CDR3 DNA: TGTGCCAGCTCGCGGACTAGCGGGGTCAGCACAGATACGCAGTATTTT. Translated, it gives CASSRTSGVSTDTQYF. This chain connects TRBV18 to TRBJ2-3, with 12 bases matching TRBD2. CDR1 is KGHSH, CDR2 LQKENI, per germline. J was trimmed by 0 bases and V by 6 bases; bases with no gene match: 4. The CDR3 is 16 amino acids.

A word on this clone: Distinct nucleotide sequences in the sample also encode this CDR3. The chain uses TRBV29-1 and TRBJ1-1, with TRBD1 matching over 7 bases. This CDR3 region has 13 residues. After removal of 7 bases from V and 0 bases from J, the junction contained 5 bases not matched to a gene. Germline CDR1 is SQVTM and CDR2 is ANQGSEA. CDR3 in DNA: TGCAGCGGGAAGACAGGGTTGAACACTGAAGCTTTCTTT. Its translation is CSGKTGLNTEAFF.

The chain couples TRBV27 to TRBJ1-3, with D possibly being TRBD1 (6 bases). There are 15 residues in the CDR3. Germline V CDR1 and CDR2: MNHEY, SMNVEV (reference sequence). Trimming stripped 3 bases from V and 0 bases from J, with 9 bases between. For the CDR3, the DNA is TGTGCCAGCAGTTTGACAGGAAACTCTGGAAACACCATATATTTT. It specifies CASSLTGNSGNTIYF.